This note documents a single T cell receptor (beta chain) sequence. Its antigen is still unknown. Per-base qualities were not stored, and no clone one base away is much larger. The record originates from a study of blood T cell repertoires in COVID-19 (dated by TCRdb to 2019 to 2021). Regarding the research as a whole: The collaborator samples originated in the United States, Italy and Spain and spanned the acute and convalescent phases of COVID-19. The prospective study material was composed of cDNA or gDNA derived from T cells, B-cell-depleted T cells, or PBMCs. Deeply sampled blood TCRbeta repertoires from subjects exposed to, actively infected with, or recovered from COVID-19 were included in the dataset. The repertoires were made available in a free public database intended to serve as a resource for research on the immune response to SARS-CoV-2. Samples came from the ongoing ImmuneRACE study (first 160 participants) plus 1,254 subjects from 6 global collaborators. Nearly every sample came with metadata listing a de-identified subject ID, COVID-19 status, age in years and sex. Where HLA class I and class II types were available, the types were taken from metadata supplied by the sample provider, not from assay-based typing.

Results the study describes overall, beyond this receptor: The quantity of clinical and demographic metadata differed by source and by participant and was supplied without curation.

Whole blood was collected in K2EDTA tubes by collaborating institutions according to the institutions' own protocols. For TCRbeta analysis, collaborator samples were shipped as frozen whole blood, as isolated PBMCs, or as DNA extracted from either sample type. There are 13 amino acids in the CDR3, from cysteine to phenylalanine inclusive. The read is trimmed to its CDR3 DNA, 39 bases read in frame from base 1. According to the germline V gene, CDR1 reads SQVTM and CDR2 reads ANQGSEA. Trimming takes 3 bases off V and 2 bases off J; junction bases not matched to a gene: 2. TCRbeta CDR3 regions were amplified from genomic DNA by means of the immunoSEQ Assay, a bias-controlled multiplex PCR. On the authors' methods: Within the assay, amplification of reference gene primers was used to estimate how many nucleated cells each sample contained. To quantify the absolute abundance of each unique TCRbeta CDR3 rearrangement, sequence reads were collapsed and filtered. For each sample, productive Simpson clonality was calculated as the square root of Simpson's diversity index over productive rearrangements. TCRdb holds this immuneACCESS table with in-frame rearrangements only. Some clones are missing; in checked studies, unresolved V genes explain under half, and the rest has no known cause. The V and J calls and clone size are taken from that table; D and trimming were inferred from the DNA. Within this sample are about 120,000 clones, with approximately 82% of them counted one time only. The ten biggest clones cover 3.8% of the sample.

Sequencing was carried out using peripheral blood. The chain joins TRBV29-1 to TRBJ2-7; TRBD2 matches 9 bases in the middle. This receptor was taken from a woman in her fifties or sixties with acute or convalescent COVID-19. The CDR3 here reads CSVETSGPYEQYF. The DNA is TGCAGCGTTGAGACTAGCGGACCCTACGAGCAGTACTTC.